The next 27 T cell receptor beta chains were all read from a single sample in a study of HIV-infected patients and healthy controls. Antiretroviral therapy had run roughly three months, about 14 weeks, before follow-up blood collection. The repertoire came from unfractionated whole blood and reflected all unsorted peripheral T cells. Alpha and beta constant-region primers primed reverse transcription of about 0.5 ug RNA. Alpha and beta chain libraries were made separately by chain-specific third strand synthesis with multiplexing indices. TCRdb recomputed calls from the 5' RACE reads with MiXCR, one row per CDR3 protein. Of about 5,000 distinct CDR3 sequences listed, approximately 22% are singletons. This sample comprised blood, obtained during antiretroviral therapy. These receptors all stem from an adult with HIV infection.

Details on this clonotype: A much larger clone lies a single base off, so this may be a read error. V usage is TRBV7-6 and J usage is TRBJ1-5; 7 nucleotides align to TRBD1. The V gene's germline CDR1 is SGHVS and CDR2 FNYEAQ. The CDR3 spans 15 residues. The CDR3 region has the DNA TGTGCCAGCAGCCCCTGGACAGGAAACAATCAGCCCAAGCATTTT. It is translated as CASSPWTGNNQPKHF.

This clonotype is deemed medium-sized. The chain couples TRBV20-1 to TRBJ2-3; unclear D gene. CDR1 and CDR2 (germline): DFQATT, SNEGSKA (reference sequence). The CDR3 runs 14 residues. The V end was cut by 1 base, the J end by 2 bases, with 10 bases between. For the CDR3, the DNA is TGCAGTGCTAGAGCCCCAGTCCCCACAGATACGCAGTATTTT. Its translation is CSARAPVPTDTQYF.

The CDR3 reads CASSTEGQAYEQYF. As DNA, the CDR3 is TGTGCCAGCAGTACCGAGGGACAGGCCTACGAGCAGTACTTC. The chain has TRBV6-5 and TRBJ2-7; 8 bases are a match to TRBD1. CDR1 and CDR2 from the germline V gene are MNHEY and SVGAGI. The V segment lost 5 bases and the J segment 2 bases; nucleotides outside the gene matches: 5. The CDR3 spans 14 residues.

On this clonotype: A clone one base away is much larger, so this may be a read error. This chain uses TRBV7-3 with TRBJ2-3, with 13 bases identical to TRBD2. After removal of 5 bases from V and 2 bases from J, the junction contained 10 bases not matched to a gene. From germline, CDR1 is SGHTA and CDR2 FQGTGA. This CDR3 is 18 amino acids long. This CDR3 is CASSELAGGGQHTDTQYF. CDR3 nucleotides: TGTGCCAGCAGCGAACTAGCGGGGGGGGGCCAACACACAGATACGCAGTATTTT.

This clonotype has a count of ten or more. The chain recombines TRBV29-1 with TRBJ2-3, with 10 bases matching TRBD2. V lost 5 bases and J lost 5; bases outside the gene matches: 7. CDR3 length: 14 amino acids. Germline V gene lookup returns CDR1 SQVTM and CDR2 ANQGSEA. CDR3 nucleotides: TGCAGCGTTCAGCGGGGGGGCCGTGGAGATACGCAGTATTTT. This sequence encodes CSVQRGGRGDTQYF.

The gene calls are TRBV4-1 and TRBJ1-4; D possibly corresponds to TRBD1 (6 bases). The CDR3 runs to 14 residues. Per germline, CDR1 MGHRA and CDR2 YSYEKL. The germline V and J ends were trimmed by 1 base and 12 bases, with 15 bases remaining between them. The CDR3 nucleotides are TGCGCCAGCAGCCAAGCATTCGAGGGGGAGGAACTGTTTTTT. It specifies CASSQAFEGEELFF.

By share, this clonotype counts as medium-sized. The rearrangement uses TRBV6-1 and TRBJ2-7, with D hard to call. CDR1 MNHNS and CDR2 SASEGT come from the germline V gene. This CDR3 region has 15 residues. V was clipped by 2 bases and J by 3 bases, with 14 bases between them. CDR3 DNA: TGTGCCAGCAGTGAAAAGCTGTTGGCACACTACGAGCAGTACTTC. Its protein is CASSEKLLAHYEQYF.

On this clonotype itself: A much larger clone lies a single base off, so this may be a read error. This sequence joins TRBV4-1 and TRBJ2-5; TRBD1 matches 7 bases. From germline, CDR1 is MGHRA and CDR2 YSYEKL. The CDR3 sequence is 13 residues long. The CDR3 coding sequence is TGCGACAGCAGCCCAGGGGGACAAGAGACCCAGTACTTC. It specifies CDSSPGGQETQYF.

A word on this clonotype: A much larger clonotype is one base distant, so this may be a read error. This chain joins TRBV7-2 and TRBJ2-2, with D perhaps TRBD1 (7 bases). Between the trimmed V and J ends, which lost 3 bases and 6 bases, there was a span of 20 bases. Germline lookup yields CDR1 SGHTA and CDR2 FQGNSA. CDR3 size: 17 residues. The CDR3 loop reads CASSLGRQGGEAGELFF. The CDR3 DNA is TGTGCCAGCAGCTTGGGCCGACAGGGAGGTGAAGCCGGGGAGCTGTTTTTT.

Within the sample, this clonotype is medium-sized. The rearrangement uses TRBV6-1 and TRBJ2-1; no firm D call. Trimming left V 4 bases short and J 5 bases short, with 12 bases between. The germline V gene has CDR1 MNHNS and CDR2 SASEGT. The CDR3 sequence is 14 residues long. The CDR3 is CASSVSNWDNEQFF. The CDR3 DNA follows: TGTGCCAGCAGTGTCAGTAATTGGGACAATGAGCAGTTCTTC.

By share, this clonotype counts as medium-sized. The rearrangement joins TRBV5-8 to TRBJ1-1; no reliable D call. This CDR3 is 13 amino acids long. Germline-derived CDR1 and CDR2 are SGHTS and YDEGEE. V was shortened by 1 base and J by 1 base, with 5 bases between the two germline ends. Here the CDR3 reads CASSLTENTEAFF. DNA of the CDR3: TGTGCCAGCAGCTTGACAGAGAACACTGAAGCTTTCTTT.

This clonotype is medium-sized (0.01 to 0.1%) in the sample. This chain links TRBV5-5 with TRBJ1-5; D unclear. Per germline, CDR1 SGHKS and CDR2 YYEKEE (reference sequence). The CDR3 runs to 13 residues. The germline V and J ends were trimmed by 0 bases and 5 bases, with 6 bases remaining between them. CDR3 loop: CASSLAQYQPQHF. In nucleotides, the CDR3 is TGTGCCAGCAGCTTGGCACAGTATCAGCCCCAGCATTTT. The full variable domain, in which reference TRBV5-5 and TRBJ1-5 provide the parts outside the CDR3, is DAGVTQSPTHLIKTRGQQVTLRCSPISGHKSVSWYQQVLGQGPQFIFQYYEKEERGRGNFPDRFSARQFPNYSSELNVNALLLGDSALYLCASSLAQYQPQHFGDGTRLSIL.

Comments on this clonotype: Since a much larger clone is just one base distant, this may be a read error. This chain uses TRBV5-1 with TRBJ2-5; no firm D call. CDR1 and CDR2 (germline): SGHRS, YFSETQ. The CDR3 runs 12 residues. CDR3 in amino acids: CASSLEGETHYF. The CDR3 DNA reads TGCGCCAGCAGCTTGGAAGGAGAGACCCATTACTTC. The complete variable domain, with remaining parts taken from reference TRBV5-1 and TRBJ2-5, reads KAGVTQTPRYLIKTRGQQVTLSCSPISGHRSVSWYQQTPGQGLQFLFEYFSETQRNKGNFPGRFSGRQFSNSRSEMNVSTLELGDSALYLCASSLEGETHYFGPGTRLLVL.

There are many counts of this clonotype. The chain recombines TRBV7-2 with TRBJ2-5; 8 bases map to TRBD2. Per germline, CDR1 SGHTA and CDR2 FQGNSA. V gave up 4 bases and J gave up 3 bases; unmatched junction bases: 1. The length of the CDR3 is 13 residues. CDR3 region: CASSWGLEETQYF. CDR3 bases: TGTGCCAGCAGCTGGGGACTAGAAGAGACCCAGTACTTC.

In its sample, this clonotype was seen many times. The CDR3: CASSKQGARPYEQYF. DNA of the CDR3: TGTGCCAGCAGTAAACAGGGTGCCCGCCCCTACGAGCAGTACTTC. The chain uses TRBV6-6 and TRBJ2-7; a weak D match, TRBD1 (6 bases). Germline V gene data show CDR1 as MNHNY and CDR2 as SVGAGI (reference sequence). This CDR3 is 15 amino acids long. The ends were cut back, 5 bases at V and 2 bases at J, with 16 bases in the middle.

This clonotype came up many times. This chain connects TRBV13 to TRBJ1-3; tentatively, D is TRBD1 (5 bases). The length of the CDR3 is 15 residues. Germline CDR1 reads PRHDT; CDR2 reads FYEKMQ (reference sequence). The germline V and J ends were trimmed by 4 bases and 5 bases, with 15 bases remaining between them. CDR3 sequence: CASSSGTPHRNTIYF. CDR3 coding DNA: TGTGCCAGCAGCTCCGGGACCCCACATAGAAACACCATATATTTT.

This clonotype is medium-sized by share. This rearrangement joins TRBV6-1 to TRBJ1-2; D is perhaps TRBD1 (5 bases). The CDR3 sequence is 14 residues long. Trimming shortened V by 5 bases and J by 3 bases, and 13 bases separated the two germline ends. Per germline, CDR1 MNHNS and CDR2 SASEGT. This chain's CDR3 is CASSKLRDHYGYTF. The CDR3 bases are TGTGCCAGCAGTAAACTCCGGGACCACTATGGCTACACCTTC.

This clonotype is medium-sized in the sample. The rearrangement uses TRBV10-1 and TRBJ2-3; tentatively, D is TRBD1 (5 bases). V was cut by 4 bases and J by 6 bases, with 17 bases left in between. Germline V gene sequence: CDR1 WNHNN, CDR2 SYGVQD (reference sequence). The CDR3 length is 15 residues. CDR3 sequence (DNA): TGCGCCAGCAGTGCAGAAGGACACCTCGCGGATACGCAGTATTTT. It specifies CASSAEGHLADTQYF.

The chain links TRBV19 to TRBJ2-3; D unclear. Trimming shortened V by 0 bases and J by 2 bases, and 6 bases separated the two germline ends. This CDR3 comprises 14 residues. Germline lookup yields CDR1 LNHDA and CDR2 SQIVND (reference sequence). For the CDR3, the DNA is TGTGCCAGTAGTATAGATACCGCCACAGATACGCAGTATTTT. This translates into CASSIDTATDTQYF.

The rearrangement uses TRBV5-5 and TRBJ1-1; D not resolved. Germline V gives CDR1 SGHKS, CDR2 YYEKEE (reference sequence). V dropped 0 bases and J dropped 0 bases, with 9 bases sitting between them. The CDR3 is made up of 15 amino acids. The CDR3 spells CASSLGSAVNTEAFF. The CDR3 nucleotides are TGTGCCAGCAGCTTGGGGTCGGCGGTGAACACTGAAGCTTTCTTT.

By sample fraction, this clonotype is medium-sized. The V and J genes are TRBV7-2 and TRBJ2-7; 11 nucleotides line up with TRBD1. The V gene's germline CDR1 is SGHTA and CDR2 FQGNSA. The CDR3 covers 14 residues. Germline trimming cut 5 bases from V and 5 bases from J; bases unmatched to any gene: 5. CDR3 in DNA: TGTGCCAGCAGCCGAGGGACAGGGGGTGACGAGCAGTACTTC. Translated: CASSRGTGGDEQYF. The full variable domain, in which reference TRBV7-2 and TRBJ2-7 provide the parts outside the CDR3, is GAGVSQSPSNKVTEKGKDVELRCDPISGHTALYWYRQSLGQGLEFLIYFQGNSAPDKSGLPSDRFSAERTGGSVSTLTIQRTQQEDSAVYLCASSRGTGGDEQYFGPGTRLTVT.

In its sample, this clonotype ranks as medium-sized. CDR3 protein: CASSPGLAATDTQYF. The CDR3 DNA reads as TGTGCCAGCAGCCCCGGACTAGCGGCCACAGATACGCAGTATTTT. V and J are TRBV7-9 and TRBJ2-3, with 10 bases fitting TRBD2. Germline trimming cut 5 bases from V and 2 bases from J; bases unmatched to any gene: 4. This CDR3 is 15 amino acids long. CDR1 and CDR2 from the germline V gene are SEHNR and FQNEAQ (reference sequence).

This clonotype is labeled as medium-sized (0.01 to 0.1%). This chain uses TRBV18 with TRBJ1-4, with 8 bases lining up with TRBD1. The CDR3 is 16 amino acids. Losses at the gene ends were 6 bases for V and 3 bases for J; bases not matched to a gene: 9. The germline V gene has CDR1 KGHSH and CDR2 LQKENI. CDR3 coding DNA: TGTGCCAGCTCGCCTCCCCAGGGGGCGGCTAATGAAAAACTGTTTTTT. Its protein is CASSPPQGAANEKLFF.

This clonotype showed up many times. CDR3 DNA: TGTGCCAGCAGCGCCGCGGAGGGGGCGGATGATGAAAAACTGTTTTTT. Translated: CASSAAEGADDEKLFF. The rearrangement joins TRBV9 to TRBJ1-4; 7 nucleotides agree with TRBD1. V trimming: 3 bases; J trimming: 6 bases; junction bases outside the gene matches: 11. The CDR3 runs to 16 residues. In germline, CDR1 is SGDLS, CDR2 YYNGEE.

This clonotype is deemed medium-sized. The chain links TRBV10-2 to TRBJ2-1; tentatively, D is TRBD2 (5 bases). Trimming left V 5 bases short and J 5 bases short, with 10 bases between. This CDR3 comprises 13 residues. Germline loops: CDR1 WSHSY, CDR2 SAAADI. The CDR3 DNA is TGCGCCAGCAGTTCGGACTCGGACAATGAGCAGTTCTTC. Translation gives CASSSDSDNEQFF.

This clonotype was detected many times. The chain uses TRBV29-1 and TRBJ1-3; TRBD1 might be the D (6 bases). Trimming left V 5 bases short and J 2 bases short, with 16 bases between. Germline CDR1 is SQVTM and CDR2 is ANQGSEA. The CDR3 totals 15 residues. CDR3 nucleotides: TGCAGCGTTCAACCTCAGGGGATCGCTGGAAACACCATATATTTT. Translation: CSVQPQGIAGNTIYF. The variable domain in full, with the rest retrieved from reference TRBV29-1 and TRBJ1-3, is SAVISQKPSRDICQRGTSLTIQCQVDSQVTMMFWYRQQPGQSLTLIATANQGSEATYESGFVIDKFPISRPNLTFSTLTVSNMSPEDSSIYLCSVQPQGIAGNTIYFGEGSWLTVV.

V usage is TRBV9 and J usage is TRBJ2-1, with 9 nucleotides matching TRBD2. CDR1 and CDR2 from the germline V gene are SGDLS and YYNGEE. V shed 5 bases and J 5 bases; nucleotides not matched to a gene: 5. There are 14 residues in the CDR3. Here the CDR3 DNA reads TGTGCCAGCAGTGTTAGCGGGAGTGACAATGAGCAGTTCTTC. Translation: CASSVSGSDNEQFF.